Listed below are T cell receptor beta chains from one sample, sequenced in a study of cytomegalovirus exposure and HLA in healthy donors. Profiling relied on immunoSEQ multiplex PCR, and the TCRdb table lists in-frame clones only, not all of them. The repertoire has around 250,000 clones, 90% of them found once; the top ten carry under 0.4%. Specimen: PBMCs. The receptors stem from a woman under 30 in good health and CMV-seronegative. The CDR3 runs from the conserved cysteine through the conserved F or W. The order of the fields is V gene, clone size, D gene, J gene, CDR3 protein, CDR3 DNA. The D gene is left open where the match is weak. Clone size appears in some rows only: once, few, many, or a class for an expanded clone.

TRBV5-4	NA	TRBD1	TRBJ2-3	CASSLKTGGADTQYF	TGTGCCAGCAGCTTAAAGACAGGGGGCGCAGATACGCAGTATTTT
TRBV27	NA	NA	TRBJ2-3	CASSLLGGAFSDTQYF	TGTGCCAGCAGTTTATTGGGGGGGGCGTTTTCAGATACGCAGTATTTT
TRBV14	NA	NA	TRBJ2-3	CASSLSLPEGTDTQYF	TGTGCCAGCAGCCTCTCACTCCCCGAGGGCACAGATACGCAGTATTTT
TRBV6-1	NA	NA	TRBJ2-5	CASSEADIETQYF	TGTGCCAGCAGTGAAGCGGACATAGAGACCCAGTACTTC
TRBV5-4	NA	TRBD1	TRBJ2-3	CASSRGQDTDTQYF	TGTGCCAGCAGCCGCGGACAGGACACAGATACGCAGTATTTT
TRBV5-1	NA	TRBD1	TRBJ2-1	CASSSTYGTGSYNEQFF	TGCGCCAGCAGCTCAACCTACGGGACAGGTTCCTACAATGAGCAGTTCTTC
TRBV10-3	once	TRBD1	TRBJ1-5	CAISEDRGYQPQHF	TGTGCCATCAGTGAGGACAGGGGTTATCAGCCCCAGCATTTT
TRBV5-8	NA	NA	TRBJ1-1	CASSSDTYTEAFF	TGTGCCAGCAGCTCAGACACTTACACTGAAGCTTTCTTT
TRBV28	NA	TRBD1	TRBJ1-6	CASGTGTGNSPLHF	TGTGCCAGCGGAACCGGGACAGGGAATTCACCCCTCCACTTT
TRBV6-1	NA	NA	TRBJ1-1	CASQDLGLTEAFF	TGTGCCAGCCAGGACCTGGGGCTCACTGAAGCTTTCTTT
TRBV4-1	NA	TRBD1	TRBJ1-2	CASSHPATTGSGYTF	TGCGCCAGCAGCCATCCTGCTACGACAGGGTCTGGCTACACCTTC
TRBV5-4	NA	NA	TRBJ1-1	CASSQEVGSEAFF	TGTGCCAGCAGCCAGGAGGTCGGGAGTGAAGCTTTCTTT
TRBV2	NA	TRBD1	TRBJ2-2	CASSEAGQGIGGELFF	TGTGCCAGCAGTGAAGCGGGACAGGGGATCGGTGGGGAGCTGTTTTTT